Each of the 30 T cell receptor beta chains below was sequenced from the same sample in a study of blood T cell repertoires in COVID-19. Clones were sequenced by immunoSEQ multiplex PCR, and TCRdb holds only the in-frame ones, with some missing. The sample records roughly 160,000 clones, around nine tenths being singletons. Sequenced input: peripheral blood. Source of these receptors: a woman of 80 years or more with COVID-19, enrolled during active disease.

This chain uses TRBV5-1 with TRBJ1-1; D might be TRBD1 (6 bases). Germline V gene data show CDR1 as SGHRS and CDR2 as YFSETQ. This CDR3 region has 13 residues. V lost 2 bases, J lost 5 bases, and 10 bases lay in between. The CDR3 spells CASSLHRETEAFF. Here the CDR3 DNA reads TGCGCCAGCAGCTTACACAGGGAAACTGAAGCTTTCTTT.

The chain recombines TRBV9 with TRBJ2-2, with D possibly TRBD2 on 5 matching bases. The germline V gene has CDR1 SGDLS and CDR2 YYNGEE. Trimming pared 2 bases from V and 5 bases from J, leaving 13 bases between. The CDR3 extends over 15 amino acids. CDR3 loop: CASSVLDGKTGELFF. Written as DNA, the CDR3 is TGTGCCAGCAGCGTTCTTGACGGGAAAACCGGGGAGCTGTTTTTT.

J is TRBJ1-4 and V is TRBV7-8; TRBD1 matches 9 bases. V shed 5 bases and J 5 bases; nucleotides not matched to a gene: 6. Germline CDR1 reads SGHVS; CDR2 reads FQNEAQ. CDR3 size: 15 residues. The CDR3: CASSLSGTGNEKLFF. The CDR3 coding sequence is TGTGCCAGCAGCCTATCCGGGACAGGGAATGAAAAACTGTTTTTT.

V usage is TRBV4-2 and J usage is TRBJ2-2, with D possibly being TRBD2 (6 bases). The CDR3 covers 18 residues. Germline CDR1 reads LGHNA; CDR2 reads YNFKEQ. Trimming shortened V by 0 bases and J by 2 bases, and 16 bases separated the two germline ends. CDR3: CASSQDGSGGPNTGELFF. The CDR3 region has the DNA TGTGCCAGCAGCCAAGATGGGTCCGGGGGACCTAACACCGGGGAGCTGTTTTTT.

The chain's CDR3 is CASSSSAPGAGNTIYF. The CDR3 DNA follows: TGTGCCAGCAGTTCCAGCGCCCCAGGGGCTGGAAACACCATATATTTT. The V and J genes are TRBV7-8 and TRBJ1-3, with a weak D call TRBD1 (6 bases). V shed 6 bases and J shed 2 bases, with 17 bases lying between them. Germline V gene lookup returns CDR1 SGHVS and CDR2 FQNEAQ. The CDR3 consists of 16 residues.

V and J are TRBV28 and TRBJ1-2, with unresolved D. The CDR3 consists of 10 residues. V lost 10 bases and J lost 5, with 8 bases in between. Germline lookup yields CDR1 MDHEN and CDR2 SYDVKM. The CDR3: CAIRGYGYTF. CDR3 DNA sequence: TGTGCCATACGGGGTTATGGCTACACCTTC.

The chain carries TRBV4-3 and TRBJ1-5, with D perhaps TRBD1 (6 bases). The germline V gene encodes CDR1 LGHNA and CDR2 YSLEER. The CDR3 runs 16 residues. The V and J ends lost 0 bases and 1 base respectively, with 10 bases between them. CDR3 in DNA: TGCGCCAGCAGCCAAGATTGGACAGTCAGCAATCAGCCCCAGCATTTT. Its protein product is CASSQDWTVSNQPQHF.

The chain couples TRBV5-4 to TRBJ1-5, with D possibly matching TRBD1 (6 bases). Germline CDR1 reads SGHNT; CDR2 reads YYREEE (reference sequence). The germline V and J ends were trimmed by 4 bases and 0 bases, with 17 bases remaining between them. The CDR3 length is 17 residues. This CDR3 reads CASSGSPTGYSNQPQHF. In nucleotides, the CDR3 is TGTGCCAGCAGCGGAAGTCCGACAGGATATAGCAATCAGCCCCAGCATTTT.

The chain uses TRBV6-2 or TRBV6-3 and TRBJ2-7, with D possibly being TRBD2 (5 bases). Trimming shortened V by 2 bases and J by 7 bases, and 6 bases separated the two germline ends. Germline CDR1 is MNHEY and CDR2 is SVGEGT. This CDR3 has 11 residues. The CDR3 loop reads CASSYEREQYF. The DNA of the CDR3 is TGTGCCAGCAGTTACGAGCGGGAGCAGTACTTC.

The chain has TRBV18 and TRBJ1-3; D gene ambiguous. The CDR3 runs 16 residues. The V end lost 3 bases, the J end lost 0 bases, and 12 bases lay between the germline ends. In germline, CDR1 is KGHSH, CDR2 LQKENI. CDR3 nucleotide sequence: TGTGCCAGCTCACCTTCAGACTCCTACTCTGGAAACACCATATATTTT. Its protein is CASSPSDSYSGNTIYF.

The chain couples TRBV7-2 to TRBJ2-7, with 10 bases identical to TRBD1. V lost 4 bases and J lost 3; bases outside the gene matches: 6. This CDR3 contains 15 residues. Germline CDR1 reads SGHTA; CDR2 reads FQGNSA. In DNA, the CDR3 is TGTGCCAGCAGCTCTCCCGGGACAGGGGTCTACGAGCAGTACTTC. This translates into CASSSPGTGVYEQYF.

The chain uses TRBV21-1 and TRBJ2-3; the table's TRBD1 call for D was not verified on the DNA. TRBV21-1 is a pseudogene. This CDR3 spans 18 amino acids. In nucleotides, the CDR3 is TGTGCCAGCATCATGCGTTCGAGTTTAGGACAGAGCACAGATACGCAGTATTTT. The encoded protein is CASIMRSSLGQSTDTQYF.

The chain couples TRBV28 to TRBJ2-1; 7 nucleotides align to TRBD1. Unmatched junction bases numbered 4, after V lost 7 bases and J lost 7 bases. This CDR3 has 12 residues. Looked up from germline, CDR1 is MDHEN and CDR2 is SYDVKM. In DNA form, the CDR3 reads TGTGCCAGCACCACCAGGGGGAATGAGCAGTTCTTC. Its protein product is CASTTRGNEQFF.

The rearrangement uses TRBV11-1 and TRBJ1-1; D uncertain. From germline, CDR1 is SGHAT and CDR2 FQDESV (reference sequence). The CDR3 extends over 14 amino acids. Trimming shortened V by 1 base and J by 1 base, and 7 bases separated the two germline ends. The CDR3, as DNA: TGTGCCAGCAGCTTAGGCGGATCGAACACTGAAGCTTTCTTT. It encodes CASSLGGSNTEAFF. Full variable domain (missing parts from reference TRBV11-1 and TRBJ1-1): EAEVAQSPRYKITEKSQAVAFWCDPISGHATLYWYRQILGQGPELLVQFQDESVVDDSQLPKDRFSAERLKGVDSTLKIQPAELGDSAMYLCASSLGGSNTEAFFGQGTRLTVV.

This clone was observed once. The V call is TRBV7-2, the J call TRBJ1-5, with 8 nucleotides matching TRBD1. The CDR3 is made up of 16 amino acids. Unmatched junction bases numbered 9, after V lost 5 bases and J lost 3 bases. Germline V gene lookup returns CDR1 SGHTA and CDR2 FQGNSA. The CDR3 reads CASSTSGTGNNQPQHF. CDR3 nucleotides: TGTGCCAGCAGCACTAGCGGGACAGGCAACAATCAGCCCCAGCATTTT.

This clone was observed a handful of times. The rearrangement uses TRBV7-3 and TRBJ2-6; weak D call: TRBD2 (5 bases). Deletions cut 5 bases from V and 0 bases from J, with 14 bases between. CDR1 is SGHTA and CDR2 is FQGTGA in the germline V gene. The CDR3 totals 17 residues. The CDR3 sequence: CASSPGFTLSGANVLTF. In DNA form, the CDR3 reads TGTGCCAGCAGCCCGGGGTTTACGCTCTCTGGGGCCAACGTCCTGACTTTC.

The chain uses TRBV28 and TRBJ1-2; D is unclear. V dropped 5 bases and J dropped 4 bases, with 14 bases sitting between them. This CDR3 is built from 14 residues. The germline CDR1 and CDR2 sequences are MDHEN and SYDVKM. CDR3 bases: TGTGCCAGCAGTGACCTGAAAGGAGGCTATGGCTACACCTTC. Protein: CASSDLKGGYGYTF.

CDR3 sequence (DNA): TGTGCCAGCAGTTACAAAAACGGGGAGTACTATGGCTACACCTTC. Its protein is CASSYKNGEYYGYTF. The V and J genes are TRBV6-5 and TRBJ1-2; D gene ambiguous. Germline V lookup: CDR1 MNHEY, CDR2 SVGAGI. Trimming cost V 2 bases and J 3 bases, with 13 bases left between them. The CDR3 has 15 residues.

The CDR3: CASSRTAEFNTEAFF. CDR3 DNA sequence: TGTGCCAGCTCACGTACCGCCGAGTTCAACACTGAAGCTTTCTTT. The genes are TRBV19 and TRBJ1-1, with no clear D. V shed 9 bases and J shed 2 bases, with 19 bases lying between them. Germline-derived CDR1 and CDR2 are LNHDA and SQIVND (reference sequence). There are 15 residues in the CDR3.

The chain carries TRBV6-6 and TRBJ1-1; 9 bases map to TRBD1. Germline CDR1 and CDR2: MNHNY and SVGAGI (reference sequence). The CDR3 is 15 residues long. J lost 1 base, V lost 7 bases, and 7 bases had no gene match. Here the CDR3 DNA reads TGTGCCAGCACCCTAACAGGGGGCCGGAACACTGAAGCTTTCTTT. It specifies CASTLTGGRNTEAFF.

The J gene is TRBJ1-2, the V gene TRBV19; 7 bases are a match to TRBD1. After removal of 5 bases from V and 7 bases from J, the junction contained 13 bases not matched to a gene. Germline V gives CDR1 LNHDA, CDR2 SQIVND (reference sequence). This CDR3 comprises 15 residues. The CDR3 here is CASSGRDSRGFGYTF. The CDR3, as DNA: TGTGCCAGTAGTGGACGGGACAGTAGGGGATTTGGCTACACCTTC.

J is TRBJ1-1 and V is TRBV11-3; D may be TRBD1 (6 bases). Germline V lookup: CDR1 SGHNT, CDR2 YENEEA. This CDR3 comprises 13 residues. V lost 5 bases and J lost 1, with 8 bases in between. The CDR3 reads CASSPGQNTEAFF. As DNA, the CDR3 is TGTGCCAGCAGCCCGGGACAGAACACTGAAGCTTTCTTT.

The chain joins TRBV19 to TRBJ2-3; TRBD1 aligns across 9 bases. In germline, CDR1 is LNHDA, CDR2 SQIVND (reference sequence). CDR3 length equals 17 residues. The junction had 10 bases not matched to a gene; V was cut back by 4 bases and J by 2 bases. Here the CDR3 DNA reads TGTGCCAGTAGTACCGCGGGACAGGGTGTTTCCACAGATACGCAGTATTTT. Protein sequence: CASSTAGQGVSTDTQYF. The full variable domain, in which reference TRBV19 and TRBJ2-3 provide the parts outside the CDR3, is DGGITQSPKYLFRKEGQNVTLSCEQNLNHDAMYWYRQDPGQGLRLIYYSQIVNDFQKGDIAEGYSVSREKKESFPLTVTSAQKNPTAFYLCASSTAGQGVSTDTQYFGPGTRLTVL.

In DNA, the CDR3 is TGTGCCAGCACCCTACTAGCGGGAGACGAGCAGTACTTC. The encoded protein is CASTLLAGDEQYF. This sequence joins TRBV7-9 and TRBJ2-7; TRBD2 agrees at 11 bases. From germline, CDR1 is SEHNR and CDR2 FQNEAQ (reference sequence). Trimming took 7 bases from V and 5 from J; bases not matched to a gene: 4. CDR3 length: 13 amino acids.

V and J are TRBV6-2 or TRBV6-3 and TRBJ1-5; D may be TRBD1 (5 bases). From germline, CDR1 is MNHEY and CDR2 SVGEGT. Trimming removed 2 bases at V and 3 bases at J, with 11 bases between. This CDR3 has 15 residues. CDR3 bases: TGTGCCAGCAGTTACGTCCAGGGCTTCAATCAGCCCCAGCATTTT. Protein product: CASSYVQGFNQPQHF.

The chain recombines TRBV24-1 with TRBJ1-5; D call uncertain. The CDR3 covers 13 residues. Trimming shortened V by 10 bases and J by 2 bases, and 11 bases separated the two germline ends. CDR1 and CDR2 from the germline V gene are KGHDR and SFDVKD. The CDR3 loop is CATDPGGNQPQHF. In DNA, the CDR3 is TGTGCCACTGACCCCGGGGGCAATCAGCCCCAGCATTTT.

The V and J genes are TRBV28 and TRBJ2-1; 10 bases are shared with TRBD1. The CDR3 totals 15 residues. CDR1 is MDHEN and CDR2 is SYDVKM in the germline V gene. The V segment lost 6 bases and the J segment 6 bases; nucleotides outside the gene matches: 8. CDR3 coding DNA: TGTGCCAGCAGAGACTGGGACAGGGGTGGCAATGAGCAGTTCTTC. Encoded protein: CASRDWDRGGNEQFF.

The rearrangement uses TRBV4-3 and TRBJ1-4, with D unclear. With 0 bases removed from V and 8 bases from J, the gap between germline ends came to 13 bases. This CDR3 spans 15 amino acids. Germline V gene sequence: CDR1 LGHNA, CDR2 YSLEER. This CDR3 is CASSQDAGAGEKLFF. CDR3 coding DNA: TGCGCCAGCAGCCAAGATGCCGGAGCCGGGGAAAAACTGTTTTTT.

This chain links TRBV6-7 with TRBJ2-7; 7 nucleotides agree with TRBD1. TRBV6-7 is labeled an ORF, and its function is uncertain. This CDR3 spans 14 amino acids. After removal of 6 bases from V and 1 base from J, the junction contained 6 bases not matched to a gene. The CDR3 reads CASSLRDSSYEQYF. The CDR3 DNA follows: TGTGCCAGCAGCCTCCGGGACAGTTCCTACGAGCAGTACTTC.

The chain recombines TRBV28 with TRBJ2-5; weak D call: TRBD2 (5 bases). This CDR3 comprises 13 residues. V was trimmed by 6 bases and J by 5 bases, leaving 13 bases between them. CDR1 MDHEN and CDR2 SYDVKM come from the germline V gene. In DNA form, the CDR3 reads TGTGCCAGCAGGACGGACTCCGGCGAGACCCAGTACTTC. Translating it yields CASRTDSGETQYF.